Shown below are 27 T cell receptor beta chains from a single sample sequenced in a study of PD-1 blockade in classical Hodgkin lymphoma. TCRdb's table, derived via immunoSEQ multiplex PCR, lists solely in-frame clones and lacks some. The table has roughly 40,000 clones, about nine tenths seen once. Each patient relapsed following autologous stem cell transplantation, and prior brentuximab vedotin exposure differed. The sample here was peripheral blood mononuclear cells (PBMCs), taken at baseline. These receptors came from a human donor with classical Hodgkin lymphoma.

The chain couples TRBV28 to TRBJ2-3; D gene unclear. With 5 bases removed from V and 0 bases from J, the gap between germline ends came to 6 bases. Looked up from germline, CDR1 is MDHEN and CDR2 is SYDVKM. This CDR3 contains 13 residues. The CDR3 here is CASSKWSTDTQYF. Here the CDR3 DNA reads TGTGCCAGCAGTAAATGGAGCACAGATACGCAGTATTTT. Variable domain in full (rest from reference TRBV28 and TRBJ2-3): DVKVTQSSRYLVKRTGEKVFLECVQDMDHENMFWYRQDPGLGLRLIYFSYDVKMKEKGDIPEGYSVSREKKERFSLILESASTNQTSMYLCASSKWSTDTQYFGPGTRLTVL.

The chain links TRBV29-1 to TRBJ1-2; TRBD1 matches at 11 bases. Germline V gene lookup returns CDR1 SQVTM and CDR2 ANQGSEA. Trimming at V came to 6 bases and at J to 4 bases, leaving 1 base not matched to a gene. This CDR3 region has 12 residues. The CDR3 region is CSVGQGAYGYTF. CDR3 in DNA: TGCAGCGTAGGACAGGGGGCCTATGGCTACACCTTC.

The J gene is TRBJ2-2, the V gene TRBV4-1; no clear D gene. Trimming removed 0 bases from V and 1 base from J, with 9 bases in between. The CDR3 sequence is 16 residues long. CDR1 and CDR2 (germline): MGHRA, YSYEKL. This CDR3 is CASSQDRIGNTGELFF. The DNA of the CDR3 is TGCGCCAGCAGCCAAGATCGTATAGGGAACACCGGGGAGCTGTTTTTT.

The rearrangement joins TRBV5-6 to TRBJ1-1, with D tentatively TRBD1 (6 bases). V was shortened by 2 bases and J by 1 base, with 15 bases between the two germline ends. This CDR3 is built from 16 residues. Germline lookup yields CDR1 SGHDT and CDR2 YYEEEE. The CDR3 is CASSLVPGHKNTEAFF. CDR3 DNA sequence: TGTGCCAGCAGCTTAGTTCCGGGACACAAGAACACTGAAGCTTTCTTT.

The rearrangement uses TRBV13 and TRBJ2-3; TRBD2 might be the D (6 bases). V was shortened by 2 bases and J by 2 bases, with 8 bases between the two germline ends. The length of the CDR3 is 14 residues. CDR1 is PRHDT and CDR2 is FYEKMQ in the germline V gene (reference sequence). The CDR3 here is CASSLQGLTDTQYF. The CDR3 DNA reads TGTGCCAGCAGCTTACAGGGACTCACAGATACGCAGTATTTT.

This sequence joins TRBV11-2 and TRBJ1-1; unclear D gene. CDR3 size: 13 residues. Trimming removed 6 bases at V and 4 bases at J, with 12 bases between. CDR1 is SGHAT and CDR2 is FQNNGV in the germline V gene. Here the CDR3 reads CASRSLWTTEAFF. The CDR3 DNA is TGTGCCAGCAGAAGTCTGTGGACCACTGAAGCTTTCTTT.

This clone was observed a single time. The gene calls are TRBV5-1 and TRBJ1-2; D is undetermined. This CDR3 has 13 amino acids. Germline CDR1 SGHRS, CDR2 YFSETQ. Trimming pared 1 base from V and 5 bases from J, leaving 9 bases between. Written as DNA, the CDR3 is TGCGCCAGCAGCTTGAGAGAGCAGTATGGCTACACCTTC. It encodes CASSLREQYGYTF.

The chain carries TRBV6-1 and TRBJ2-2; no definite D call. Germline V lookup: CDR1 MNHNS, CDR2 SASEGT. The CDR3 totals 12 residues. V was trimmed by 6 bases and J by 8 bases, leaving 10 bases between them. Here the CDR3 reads CASRMVEGELFF. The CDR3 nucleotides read TGTGCCAGCAGGATGGTAGAAGGGGAGCTGTTTTTT.

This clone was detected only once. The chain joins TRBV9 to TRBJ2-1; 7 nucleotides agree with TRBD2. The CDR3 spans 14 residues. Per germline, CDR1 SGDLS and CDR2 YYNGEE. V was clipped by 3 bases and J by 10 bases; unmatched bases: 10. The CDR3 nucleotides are TGTGCCAGCAGCGCCCTCGGACTAGACCGGGAGCAGTTCTTC. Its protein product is CASSALGLDREQFF.

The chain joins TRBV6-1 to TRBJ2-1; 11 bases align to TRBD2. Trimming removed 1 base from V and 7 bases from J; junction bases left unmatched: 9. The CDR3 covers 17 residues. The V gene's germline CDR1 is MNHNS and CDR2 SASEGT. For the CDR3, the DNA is TGTGCCAGCAGTGAAGAGTTAGCGGGGGGGCAGGGTAATGAGCAGTTCTTC. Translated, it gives CASSEELAGGQGNEQFF.

CDR3 nucleotides: TGTGCCTGGAGCCGGGGAGGCGAGCAGTACTTC. As protein: CAWSRGGEQYF. J is TRBJ2-7 and V is TRBV30, with a tentative D call TRBD2 (6 bases). Trimming shortened V by 3 bases and J by 6 bases, and 9 bases separated the two germline ends. CDR1 and CDR2 (germline): GTSNPN, SVGIG (reference sequence). The CDR3 length is 11 residues.

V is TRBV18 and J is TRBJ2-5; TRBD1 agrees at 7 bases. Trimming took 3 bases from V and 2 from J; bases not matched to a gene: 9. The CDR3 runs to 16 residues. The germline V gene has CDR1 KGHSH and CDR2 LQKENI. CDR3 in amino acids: CASSPMLDRRQETQYF. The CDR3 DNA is TGTGCCAGCTCACCCATGCTGGACAGGAGACAAGAGACCCAGTACTTC.

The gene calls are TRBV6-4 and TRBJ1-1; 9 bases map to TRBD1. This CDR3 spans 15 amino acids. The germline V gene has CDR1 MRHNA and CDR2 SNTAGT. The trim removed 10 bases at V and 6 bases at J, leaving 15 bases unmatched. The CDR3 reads CANTGQGGKKAEAFF. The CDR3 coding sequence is TGTGCCAACACGGGACAGGGAGGGAAGAAAGCTGAAGCTTTCTTT.

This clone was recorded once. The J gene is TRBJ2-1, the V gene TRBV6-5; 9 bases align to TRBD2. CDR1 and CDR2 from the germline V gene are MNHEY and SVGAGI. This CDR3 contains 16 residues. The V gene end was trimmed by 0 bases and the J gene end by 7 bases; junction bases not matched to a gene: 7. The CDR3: CASSYSLAGGGNEQFF. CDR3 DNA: TGTGCCAGCAGTTACTCTCTCGCGGGAGGGGGGAATGAGCAGTTCTTC.

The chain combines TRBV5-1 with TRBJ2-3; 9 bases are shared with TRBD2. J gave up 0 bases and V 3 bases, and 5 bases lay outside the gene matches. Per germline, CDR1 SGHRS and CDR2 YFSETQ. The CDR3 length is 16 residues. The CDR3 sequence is CASSSFAGGSTDTQYF. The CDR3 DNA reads TGCGCCAGCAGCTCCTTCGCGGGGGGGAGCACAGATACGCAGTATTTT.

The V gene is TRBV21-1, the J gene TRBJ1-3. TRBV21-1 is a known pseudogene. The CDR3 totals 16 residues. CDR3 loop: CASSKSRTLSGNTIYF. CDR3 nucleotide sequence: TGTGCCAGCAGCAAATCAAGGACTCTCTCTGGAAACACCATATATTTT.

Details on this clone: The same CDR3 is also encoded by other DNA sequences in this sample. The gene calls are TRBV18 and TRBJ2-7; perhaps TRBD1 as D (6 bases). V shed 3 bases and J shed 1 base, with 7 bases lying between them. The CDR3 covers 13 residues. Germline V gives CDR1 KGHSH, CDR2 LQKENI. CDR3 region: CASSPTGSYEQYF. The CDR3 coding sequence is TGTGCCAGCTCACCTACAGGGTCCTACGAGCAGTACTTC. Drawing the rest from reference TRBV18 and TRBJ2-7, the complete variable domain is NAGVMQNPRHLVRRRGQEARLRCSPMKGHSHVYWYRQLPEEGLKFMVYLQKENIIDESGMPKERFSAEFPKEGPSILRIQQVVRGDSAAYFCASSPTGSYEQYFGPGTRLTVT.

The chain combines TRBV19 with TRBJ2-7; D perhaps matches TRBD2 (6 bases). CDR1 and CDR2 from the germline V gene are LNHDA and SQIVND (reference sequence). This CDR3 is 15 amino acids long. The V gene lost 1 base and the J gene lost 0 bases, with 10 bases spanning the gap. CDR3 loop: CASSIAGGSSYEQYF. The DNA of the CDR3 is TGTGCCAGTAGTATAGCTGGGGGGAGCTCCTACGAGCAGTACTTC.

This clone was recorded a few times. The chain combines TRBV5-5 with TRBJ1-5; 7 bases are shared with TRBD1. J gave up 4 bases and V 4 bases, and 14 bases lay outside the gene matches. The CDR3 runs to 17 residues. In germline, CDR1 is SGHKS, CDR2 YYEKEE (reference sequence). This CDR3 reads CASSLLGGTDTNQPQHF. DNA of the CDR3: TGTGCCAGCAGCCTCCTTGGGGGGACAGATACTAATCAGCCCCAGCATTTT.

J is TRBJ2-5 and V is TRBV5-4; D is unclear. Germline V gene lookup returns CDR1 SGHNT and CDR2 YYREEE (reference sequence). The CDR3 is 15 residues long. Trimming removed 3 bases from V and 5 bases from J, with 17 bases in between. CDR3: CASSSTNPLTETQYF. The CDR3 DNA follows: TGTGCCAGCAGCTCCACTAACCCCTTGACGGAGACCCAGTACTTC.

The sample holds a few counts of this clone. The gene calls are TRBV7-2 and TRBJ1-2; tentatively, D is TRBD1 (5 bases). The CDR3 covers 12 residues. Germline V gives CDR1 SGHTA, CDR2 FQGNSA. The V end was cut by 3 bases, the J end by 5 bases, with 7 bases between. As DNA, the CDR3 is TGTGCCAGCAGCTTGGAGGGGTATGGCTACACCTTC. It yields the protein CASSLEGYGYTF.

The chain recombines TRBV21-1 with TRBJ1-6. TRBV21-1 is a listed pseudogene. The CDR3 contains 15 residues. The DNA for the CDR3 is TGTGCCAGCAGAGAGGGGCAGGCAGTTGATTCACCCCTCCACTTT. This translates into CASREGQAVDSPLHF.

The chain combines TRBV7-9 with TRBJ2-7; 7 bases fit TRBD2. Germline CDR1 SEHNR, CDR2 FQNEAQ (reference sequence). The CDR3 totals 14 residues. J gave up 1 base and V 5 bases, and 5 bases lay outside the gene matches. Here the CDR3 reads CASSVLAESYEQYF. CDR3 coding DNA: TGTGCCAGCAGCGTCCTAGCGGAGTCCTACGAGCAGTACTTC.

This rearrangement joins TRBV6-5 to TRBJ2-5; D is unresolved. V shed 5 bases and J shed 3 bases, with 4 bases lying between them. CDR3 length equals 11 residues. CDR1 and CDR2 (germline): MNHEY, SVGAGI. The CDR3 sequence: CASSRKETQYF. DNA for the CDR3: TGTGCCAGCAGTCGGAAAGAGACCCAGTACTTC.

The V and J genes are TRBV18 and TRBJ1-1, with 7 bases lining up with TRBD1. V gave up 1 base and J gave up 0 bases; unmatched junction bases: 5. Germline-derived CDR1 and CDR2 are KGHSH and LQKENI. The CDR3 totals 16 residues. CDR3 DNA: TGTGCCAGCTCACCACTCCCGGGACAGATGAACACTGAAGCTTTCTTT. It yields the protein CASSPLPGQMNTEAFF.

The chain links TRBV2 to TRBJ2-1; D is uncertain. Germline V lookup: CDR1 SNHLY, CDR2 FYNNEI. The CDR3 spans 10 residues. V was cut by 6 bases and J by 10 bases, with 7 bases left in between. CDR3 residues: CASSPGEQFF. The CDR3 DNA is TGTGCCAGCAGCCCCGGGGAGCAGTTCTTC.

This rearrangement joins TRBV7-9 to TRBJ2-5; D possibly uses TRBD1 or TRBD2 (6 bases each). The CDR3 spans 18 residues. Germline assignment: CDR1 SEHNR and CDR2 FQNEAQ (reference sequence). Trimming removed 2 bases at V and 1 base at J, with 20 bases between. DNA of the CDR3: TGTGCCAGCAGCTTAAGACGGGGGAACAGGGCAACCCAAGAGACCCAGTACTTC. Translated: CASSLRRGNRATQETQYF.